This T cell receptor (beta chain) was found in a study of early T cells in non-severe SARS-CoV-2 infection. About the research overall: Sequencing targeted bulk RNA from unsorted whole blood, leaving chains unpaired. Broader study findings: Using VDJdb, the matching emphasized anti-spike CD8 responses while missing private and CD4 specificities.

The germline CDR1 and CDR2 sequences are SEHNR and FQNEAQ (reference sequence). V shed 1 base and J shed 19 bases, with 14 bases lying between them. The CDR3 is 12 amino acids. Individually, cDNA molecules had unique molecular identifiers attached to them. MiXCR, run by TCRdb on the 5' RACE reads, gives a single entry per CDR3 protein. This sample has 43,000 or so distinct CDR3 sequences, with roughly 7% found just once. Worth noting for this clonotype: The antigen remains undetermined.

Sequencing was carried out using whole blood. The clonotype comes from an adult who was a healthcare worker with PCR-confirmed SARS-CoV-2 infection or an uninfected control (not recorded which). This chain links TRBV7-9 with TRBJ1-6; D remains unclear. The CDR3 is CASSLVEGGQHF. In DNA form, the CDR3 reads TGTGCCAGCAGCTTAGTCGAGGGAGGCCAGCACTTT.